This TCR beta chain was recovered during a study of blood T cell repertoires in COVID-19. In the study overall: COVID-19 samples from acute and convalescent phases originated in the United States, Italy and Spain. From T cells, B-cell-depleted T cells, or PBMCs came the material, which was cDNA or gDNA.

Source study methods: By means of reference gene primer amplification, nucleated cell counts were estimated. The repertoire was sequenced with immunoSEQ multiplex PCR; TCRdb's copy has only in-frame clones and lacks some. D and trimming were read from the DNA, whereas the V and J calls and clone size are those reported in that table. The sample consists of over 200,000 clones, 88% of them appearing once. J was trimmed by 1 base and V by 7 bases; bases with no gene match: 13. The CDR3 runs 19 residues. The germline V gene encodes CDR1 LNHDA and CDR2 SQIVND (reference sequence). This sequence was found in a woman aged 60 to 75 with acute or convalescent COVID-19. The source material was peripheral blood. The rearrangement uses TRBV19 and TRBJ2-3; TRBD2 matches at 14 bases. In DNA form, the CDR3 reads TGTGCCAGTATGCGGTATGGACTAGCGGGAGGCGGAGGCACAGATACGCAGTATTTT. Residues: CASMRYGLAGGGGTDTQYF.